This T cell receptor beta chain was profiled in a study of T cell responses to AZD1222 COVID-19 vaccine. Study overall: Analysis merged second doses at about 4 or about 12 weeks. The study's findings and limits: Per reports, nearly half of all spike-specific TCRs target regions that are unmutated in variants. Across spike, vaccine-associated CD4 TCRs were found, dominant at 160-218 and 743-854. Only a handful of AZD1222 recipients, about six in all, had baseline seropositivity.

Remarks on this clone: The antigen remains undetermined.

Germline assignment: CDR1 SGHAT and CDR2 FQDESV (reference sequence). The CDR3 runs 15 residues. The V gene end was trimmed by 1 base and the J gene end by 6 bases; junction bases not matched to a gene: 3. Some clones are missing from TCRdb's copy, which holds only in-frame ones; the method was immunoSEQ multiplex PCR. Of more than 100,000 clones detected, more than 85% appear once; the ten largest clones hold 2.4%. This clonotype was sampled from an adult in good health. The material was peripheral blood, obtained on day 0 of AZD1222 vaccination. This sequence joins TRBV11-1 and TRBJ1-1, with TRBD1 identical over 12 bases. The CDR3 DNA is TGTGCCAGCAGCTTAGGGGGACAGGGGGCCGCTGAAGCTTTCTTT. Protein: CASSLGGQGAAEAFF.